This passage covers 8 T cell receptor beta chains from one sample sequenced in a study of regulatory T cells in long-lasting Graves disease. The time point denotes: newly diagnosed GD, antithyroid drugs for less than 3 months. From PBMCs, RNA was extracted and then used to make the TCR library. The authors built TCR beta libraries using iRepertoire HTBI primers and Arm-PCR of CDR3 regions. TCRdb redid the calling of the multiplex PCR reads with MiXCR, one entry per CDR3 protein. The table shows roughly 440,000 distinct CDR3 sequences, with around 17% occurring only once. The sample was also reused in another study, on T cells in Graves' hyperthyroidism and ophthalmopathy.

Sequences were derived from peripheral blood mononuclear cells (PBMCs), sampled at new diagnosis, from a patient treated with antithyroid drugs. Source of these receptors: a woman younger than 30 with Graves disease.

In this sample, this clonotype turned up many times. The CDR3 loop reads CSATIAGLAGNSYEQYF. The CDR3 DNA sequence: TGCAGTGCTACAATAGCGGGGCTAGCGGGTAACTCCTACGAGCAGTACTTC. This chain joins TRBV20-1 and TRBJ2-7; 8 bases map to TRBD2. The germline gives CDR1 DFQATT, CDR2 SNEGSKA (reference sequence). V shed 4 bases, J shed 0 bases, and the junction held 14 bases outside the gene matches. The CDR3 totals 17 residues.

This clonotype was counted at least ten times. The chain combines TRBV2 with TRBJ2-3; D perhaps matches TRBD1 (5 bases). CDR1 SNHLY and CDR2 FYNNEI come from the germline V gene. This CDR3 is 14 amino acids long. Deletions cut 4 bases from V and 6 bases from J, with 14 bases between. The CDR3 region is CASSGQNSRDTQYF. DNA for the CDR3: TGTGCCAGCAGTGGACAGAACTCCCGCGATACGCAGTATTTT.

This clonotype occurred a few times. The CDR3 DNA reads TGTGCCAGCAGTATCGGAGGAGGGGGGAACACTGAAGCTTTCTTT. Amino acids: CASSIGGGGNTEAFF. This chain uses TRBV28 with TRBJ1-1, with a weak D call TRBD1 (6 bases). Trimming left V 5 bases short and J 1 base short, with 14 bases between. CDR1 and CDR2 (germline): MDHEN, SYDVKM. The CDR3 is 15 amino acids.

The V call is TRBV20-1, the J call TRBJ1-1; no firm D call. CDR3 length: 12 amino acids. In germline, CDR1 is DFQATT, CDR2 SNEGSKA (reference sequence). The V gene lost 6 bases and the J gene lost 4 bases, with 12 bases spanning the gap. The CDR3 reads CSAVQGGTEAFF. DNA for the CDR3: TGCAGTGCCGTACAAGGTGGCACTGAAGCTTTCTTT.

This clonotype was seen repeatedly, ten times or more. V usage is TRBV7-2 and J usage is TRBJ2-3; a possible D gene is TRBD2 (5 bases). Per the germline V gene, CDR1 is SGHTA and CDR2 is FQGNSA. V dropped 6 bases and J dropped 2 bases, with 12 bases sitting between them. The CDR3 contains 14 residues. The CDR3 region is CASRPTRDTDTQYF. As DNA, the CDR3 is TGTGCCAGCAGACCAACCCGGGACACAGATACGCAGTATTTT.

This clonotype was recorded at least ten times. This chain uses TRBV12-3 or TRBV12-4 with TRBJ1-3; perhaps TRBD1 as D (5 bases). The CDR3 loop spans 16 amino acids. The ends were cut back, 5 bases at V and 1 base at J, with 15 bases in the middle. CDR3 in DNA: TGTGCCAGCAGTCCCGGGACCTTGGTTTCTGGAAACACCATATATTTT. It specifies CASSPGTLVSGNTIYF.

This clonotype was seen only a few times. V and J are TRBV12-3 or TRBV12-4 and TRBJ2-2, with D maybe TRBD1 (5 bases). This CDR3 contains 17 residues. V was cut by 2 bases and J by 0 bases, with 13 bases left in between. The CDR3 reads CASSLMVDSANTGELFF. The DNA for the CDR3 is TGTGCCAGCAGTTTAATGGTCGACAGTGCGAACACCGGGGAGCTGTTTTTT.

This chain joins TRBV29-1 and TRBJ2-3, with 11 bases aligning to TRBD2. The V segment lost 6 bases and the J segment 4 bases; nucleotides outside the gene matches: 6. CDR1 is SQVTM, CDR2 ANQGSEA, per germline. This CDR3 comprises 14 residues. CDR3 DNA: TGCAGCGTCGCGACTAGCGGGATCGCAGATACGCAGTATTTT. Translation gives CSVATSGIADTQYF.